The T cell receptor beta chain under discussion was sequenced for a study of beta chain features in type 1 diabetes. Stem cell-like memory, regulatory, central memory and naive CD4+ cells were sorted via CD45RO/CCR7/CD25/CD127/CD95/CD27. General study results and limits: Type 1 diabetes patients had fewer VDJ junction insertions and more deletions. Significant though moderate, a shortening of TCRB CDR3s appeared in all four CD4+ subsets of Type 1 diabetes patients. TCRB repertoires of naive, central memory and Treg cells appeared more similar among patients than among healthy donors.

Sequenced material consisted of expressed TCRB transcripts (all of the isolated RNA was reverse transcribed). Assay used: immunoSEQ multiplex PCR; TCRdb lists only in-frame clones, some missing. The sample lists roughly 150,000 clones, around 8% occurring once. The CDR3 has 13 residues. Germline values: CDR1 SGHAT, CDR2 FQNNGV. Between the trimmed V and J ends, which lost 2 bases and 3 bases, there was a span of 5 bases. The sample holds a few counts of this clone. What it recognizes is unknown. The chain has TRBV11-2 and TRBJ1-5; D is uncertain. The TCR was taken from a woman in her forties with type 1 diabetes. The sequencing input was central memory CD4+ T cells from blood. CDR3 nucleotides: TGTGCCAGCAGCTTACAGAACAATCAGCCCCAGCATTTT. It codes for CASSLQNNQPQHF.